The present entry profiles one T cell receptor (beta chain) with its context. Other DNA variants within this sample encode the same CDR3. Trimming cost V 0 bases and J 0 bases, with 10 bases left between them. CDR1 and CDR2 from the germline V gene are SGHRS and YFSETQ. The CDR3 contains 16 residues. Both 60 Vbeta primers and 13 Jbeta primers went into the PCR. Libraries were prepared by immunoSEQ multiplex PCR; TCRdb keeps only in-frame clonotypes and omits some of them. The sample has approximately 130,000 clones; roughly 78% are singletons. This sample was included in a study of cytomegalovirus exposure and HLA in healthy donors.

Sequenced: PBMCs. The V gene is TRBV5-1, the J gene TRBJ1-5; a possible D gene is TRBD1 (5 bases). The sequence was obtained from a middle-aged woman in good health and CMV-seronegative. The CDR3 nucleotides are TGCGCCAGCAGCTTGGAACCCAGGGCTAGCAATCAGCCCCAGCATTTT. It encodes CASSLEPRASNQPQHF.